The sequence of this TCR beta chain was determined in a study of T-cell reconstitution after alpha-beta-depleted transplantation in children. In its sample, this clonotype was seen many times. Antigen unknown. The TCRbeta library incorporated unique molecular identifiers. In TCRdb, the PCR reads were re-called with MiXCR into one record per CDR3 protein. The data contain approximately 500,000 distinct CDR3 sequences, roughly a tenth of them seen just once; the ten biggest clones take up just over 2%. Germline CDR1 MNHNS, CDR2 SASEGT. The V and J ends lost 6 bases and 3 bases respectively, with 15 bases between them. The length of the CDR3 is 14 residues. General study points: At one year after transplant, newly produced T cells mostly accounted for T-cell counts and diversity. About two months after transplant, alpha-beta T cells reportedly came from several hundred expanded graft clones. Surviving recipient cells, namely T cells and thymic progenitors, were the source of high day-60 TCRbeta diversity in some patients.

The sample in question was PBMCs, obtained before TCRalphabeta/CD19-depleted stem cell transplant. This TCR came from a child younger than 10 with inherited bone marrow failure, due to receive a stem cell transplant. The gene calls are TRBV6-1 and TRBJ2-7; TRBD1 or TRBD2 may be the D gene (5 bases each). The CDR3 protein is CASSRGRHDYEQYF. DNA for the CDR3: TGTGCCAGCAGCCGGGGCCGCCATGACTACGAGCAGTACTTC.